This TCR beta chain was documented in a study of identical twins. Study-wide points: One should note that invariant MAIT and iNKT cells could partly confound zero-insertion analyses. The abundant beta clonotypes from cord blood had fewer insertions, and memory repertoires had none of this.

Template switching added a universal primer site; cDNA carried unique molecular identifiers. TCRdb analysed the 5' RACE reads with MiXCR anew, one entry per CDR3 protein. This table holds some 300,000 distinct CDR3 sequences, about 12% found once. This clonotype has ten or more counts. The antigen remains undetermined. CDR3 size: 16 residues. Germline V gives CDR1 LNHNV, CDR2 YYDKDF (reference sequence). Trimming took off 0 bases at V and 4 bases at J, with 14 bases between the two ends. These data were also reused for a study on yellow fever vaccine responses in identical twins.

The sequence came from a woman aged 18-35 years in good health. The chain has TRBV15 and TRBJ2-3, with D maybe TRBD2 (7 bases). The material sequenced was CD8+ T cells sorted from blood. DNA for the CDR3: TGTGCCACCAGCAGAGATCGGGGCGGGGGCGCAGATACGCAGTATTTT. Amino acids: CATSRDRGGGADTQYF.